Reported below is one T cell receptor (beta chain). Its target is unknown. The junction departs from germline at one end; a sequencing error may be responsible. The CDR3 runs 13 residues. The germline CDR1 and CDR2 sequences are SGHVS and FQNEAQ. This entry comes from a study of CD8+CD57+ T cells in acquired aplastic anemia. As for the study in general: Quantities of DNA derived from sorted CD4+ and CD8+ cells averaged 3.2 ug. An average of about 9.8 million reads for CD4+ cells was obtained from healthy donors.

Study results and limitations: Sharing between patients and controls was observed for twenty-nine CD8+ CDR3 sequences.

CDR3 and TCR beta VDJ profiling relied on a genomic DNA template. TCRdb re-derived calls from the reads in MiXCR, one entry per CDR3 protein. The profile shows 80,000 or so distinct CDR3 sequences, under 50% of them singletons. The sequence was obtained from a human donor in good health, serving as a control. This sequence joins TRBV7-8 and TRBJ2-7; TRBD2 matches at 9 bases. The sample comprised sorted CD4+, CD8+, or CD8+CD57+ T cells (not recorded which) from PBMCs. The CDR3 loop is CASAGGLAHEQYF. The CDR3 DNA is TGTGCCAGCGCTGGGGGACTAGCCCACGAGCAGTACTTT.